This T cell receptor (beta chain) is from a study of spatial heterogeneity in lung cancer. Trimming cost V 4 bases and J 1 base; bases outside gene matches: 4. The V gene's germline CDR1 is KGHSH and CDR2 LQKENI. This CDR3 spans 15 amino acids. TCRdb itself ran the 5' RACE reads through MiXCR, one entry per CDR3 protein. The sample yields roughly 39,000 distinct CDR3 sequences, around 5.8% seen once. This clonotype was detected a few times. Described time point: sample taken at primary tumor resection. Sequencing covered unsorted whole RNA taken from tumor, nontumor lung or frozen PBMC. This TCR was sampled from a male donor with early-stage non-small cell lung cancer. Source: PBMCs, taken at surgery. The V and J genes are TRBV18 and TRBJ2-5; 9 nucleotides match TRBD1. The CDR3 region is CASSQQGAFQETQYF. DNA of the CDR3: TGTGCCAGCTCACAACAGGGGGCCTTCCAAGAGACCCAGTACTTC.